A single sample is the source of the 10 T cell receptor beta chains below, sequenced in a study of CD8 T cells in ankylosing spondylitis listed by TCRdb under 2017. Library preparation was by 5' RACE. The sequencer listed for this sample is Illumina HiSeq 2500. The public sequencing data were trimmed at Q25 with fastp and processed into clonotypes with MiXCR by TCRdb, which kept only in-frame beta chains. Identical CDR3 proteins give one entry, which carries the most common genes and DNA. The sample table holds 300,000 to 350,000 distinct CDR3 sequences, of which roughly 15% were seen once. The ten largest clones take up about 1% of the sample. What was sequenced was blood, either unsorted or a sorted T cell fraction (not recorded which). The source of these receptors is a male donor with ankylosing spondylitis or in good health (not recorded which).

This clonotype was detected a few times. The V call is TRBV10-3, the J call TRBJ2-5; the match to TRBD2 covers 8 bases. In germline, CDR1 is ENHRY, CDR2 SYGVKD. V lost 3 bases and J lost 5; bases outside the gene matches: 5. The length of the CDR3 is 14 residues. CDR3 sequence reads: CAISDRREGETQYF. For the CDR3, the DNA is TGTGCCATCAGTGATAGACGGGAGGGGGAGACCCAGTACTTC.

This sequence joins TRBV20-1 and TRBJ2-1, with 8 nucleotides matching TRBD1. This CDR3 region has 14 residues. With V trimmed by 3 bases and J by 7 bases, 8 bases remained unmatched. Germline V lookup: CDR1 DFQATT, CDR2 SNEGSKA (reference sequence). CDR3 nucleotides: TGCAGTGCTAGTGGACAGGGTGGTTGGAATGAGCAGTTCTTC. Protein product: CSASGQGGWNEQFF.

This clonotype was found a few times. V gene TRBV4-1 combines with J gene TRBJ1-6; 10 nucleotides match TRBD1. J lost 7 bases, V lost 4 bases, and 7 bases had no gene match. CDR1 is MGHRA and CDR2 is YSYEKL in the germline V gene. The CDR3 consists of 16 residues. CDR3 DNA sequence: TGCGCCAGCAGCCCTTTCCCGGGACAGGGGAATTCACCCCTCCACTTT. It translates to CASSPFPGQGNSPLHF.

This clonotype was counted a few times. This chain joins TRBV4-2 and TRBJ1-2; D is unclear. V shed 0 bases and J shed 2 bases, with 10 bases lying between them. Per the germline V gene, CDR1 is LGHNA and CDR2 is YNFKEQ. The CDR3 runs 15 residues. The DNA of the CDR3 is TGTGCCAGCAGCCAAGAAATGGTCGGAAACTATGGCTACACCTTC. Translation gives CASSQEMVGNYGYTF.

The CDR3 DNA sequence: TGTGCCATCAGTGGGACAGGGACCCACTACGAGCAGTACTTC. Amino acids: CAISGTGTHYEQYF. V usage is TRBV10-3 and J usage is TRBJ2-7; 8 bases match TRBD1. J gave up 3 bases and V 4 bases, and 5 bases lay outside the gene matches. Germline V gene sequence: CDR1 ENHRY, CDR2 SYGVKD. CDR3 size: 14 residues.

A few counts support this clonotype. The V gene is TRBV3-1, the J gene TRBJ2-2; D not resolved. The germline gives CDR1 LGHDT, CDR2 YNNKEL (reference sequence). With 1 base removed from V and 4 bases from J, the gap between germline ends came to 7 bases. The CDR3 has 14 amino acids. The CDR3 here is CASSQAASTGELFF. CDR3 sequence (DNA): TGTGCCAGCAGCCAAGCGGCAAGCACCGGGGAGCTGTTTTTT.

This clonotype was picked up a small number of times. CDR3 sequence: CAISEWQGASGEQFF. The CDR3 region has the DNA TGTGCCATCAGTGAGTGGCAGGGGGCTTCTGGAGAGCAGTTCTTC. The rearrangement joins TRBV10-3 to TRBJ2-1; 8 nucleotides align to TRBD1. V lost 1 base to trimming and J lost 10 bases; unmatched junction nucleotides: 9. Germline CDR1 reads ENHRY; CDR2 reads SYGVKD. The CDR3 runs 15 residues.

This clonotype was found a few times. The J gene is TRBJ2-6, the V gene TRBV5-1, with 7 bases fitting TRBD1. The CDR3 totals 14 residues. Germline CDR1 reads SGHRS; CDR2 reads YFSETQ. V lost 7 bases, J lost 4 bases, and 5 bases stayed unmatched. In DNA form, the CDR3 reads TGCGCCAGCTTTGACAGGGCAGGGGCCAACGTCCTGACTTTC. Encoded protein: CASFDRAGANVLTF. Full variable domain (outside the CDR3, taken from reference TRBV5-1 and TRBJ2-6): KAGVTQTPRYLIKTRGQQVTLSCSPISGHRSVSWYQQTPGQGLQFLFEYFSETQRNKGNFPGRFSGRQFSNSRSEMNVSTLELGDSALYLCASFDRAGANVLTFGAGSRLTVL.

This clonotype was counted only a few times. The rearrangement uses TRBV12-3 or TRBV12-4 and TRBJ2-3; D is undetermined. Trimming stripped 5 bases from V and 2 bases from J, with 5 bases between. The CDR3 runs to 12 residues. The CDR3 loop is CASSGPTDTQYF. Written as DNA, the CDR3 is TGTGCCAGCAGTGGACCCACAGATACGCAGTATTTT.

This clonotype has only a few counts. J is TRBJ2-3 and V is TRBV5-6; TRBD2 is a possible D gene (6 bases). The ends were cut back, 5 bases at V and 1 base at J, with 11 bases in the middle. The CDR3 is 14 amino acids. Germline V gene data show CDR1 as SGHDT and CDR2 as YYEEEE. The CDR3 nucleotides read TGTGCCAGCAGTGGGGGGTTAGGCACAGATACGCAGTATTTT. It is translated as CASSGGLGTDTQYF. Full variable domain (outside the CDR3, taken from reference TRBV5-6 and TRBJ2-3): DAGVTQSPTHLIKTRGQQVTLRCSPKSGHDTVSWYQQALGQGPQFIFQYYEEEERQRGNFPDRFSGHQFPNYSSELNVNALLLGDSALYLCASSGGLGTDTQYFGPGTRLTVL.